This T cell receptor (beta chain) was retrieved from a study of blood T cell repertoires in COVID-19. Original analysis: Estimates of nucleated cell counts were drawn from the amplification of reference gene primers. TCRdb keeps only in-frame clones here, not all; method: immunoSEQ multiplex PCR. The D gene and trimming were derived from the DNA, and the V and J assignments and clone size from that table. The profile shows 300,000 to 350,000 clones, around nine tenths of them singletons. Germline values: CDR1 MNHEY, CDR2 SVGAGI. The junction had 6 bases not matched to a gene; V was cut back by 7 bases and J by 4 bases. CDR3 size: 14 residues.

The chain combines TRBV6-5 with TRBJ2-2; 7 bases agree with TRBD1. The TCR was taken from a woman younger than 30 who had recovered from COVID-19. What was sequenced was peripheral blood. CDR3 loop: CASKGQKLTGELFF. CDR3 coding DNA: TGTGCCAGCAAGGGACAGAAACTCACCGGGGAGCTGTTTTTT.